The clone carrying this T cell receptor beta chain was detected a few times. With a much larger clone just one base away, this may be a read error. MiXCR, applied by TCRdb to the reads, yields one record per CDR3 protein. The sample records approximately 97,000 distinct CDR3 sequences, more than 15% being singletons. The sample belongs to a study of T cell repertoires in cytomegalovirus infection. Trimming cost V 3 bases and J 2 bases, with 8 bases left between them. The V gene's germline CDR1 is SGHTA and CDR2 FQGNSA. This CDR3 spans 13 amino acids. V is TRBV7-2 and J is TRBJ2-7; unclear D gene. This TCR came from a human donor in good health (CMV status not recorded). Some clones in this sample may be carry-over from other donors' samples. Sequencing was done on a sample of PBMCs. CDR3 residues: CTSSFQITYEQYF. CDR3 bases: TGTACCAGCAGCTTCCAGATCACCTACGAGCAGTACTTC.